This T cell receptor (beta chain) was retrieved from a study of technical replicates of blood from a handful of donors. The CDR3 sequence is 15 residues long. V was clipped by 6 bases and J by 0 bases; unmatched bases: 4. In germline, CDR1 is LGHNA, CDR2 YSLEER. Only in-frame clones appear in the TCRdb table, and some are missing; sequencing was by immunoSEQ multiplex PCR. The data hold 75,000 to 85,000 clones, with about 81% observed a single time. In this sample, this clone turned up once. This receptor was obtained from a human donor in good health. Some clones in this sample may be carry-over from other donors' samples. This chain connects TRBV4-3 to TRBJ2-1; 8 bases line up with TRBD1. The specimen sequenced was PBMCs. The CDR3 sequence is CASSRTGSSYNEQFF. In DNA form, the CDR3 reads TGCGCCAGCAGTCGGACAGGGAGCTCCTACAATGAGCAGTTCTTC.